Following are 10 T cell receptor beta chains from one sample sequenced in a study of post-analysis software for immune sequencing data. TCR beta libraries were prepared from cDNA with unique molecular identifiers. A single record per CDR3 protein comes from TCRdb applying MiXCR to the PCR reads. The table shows roughly 200,000 distinct CDR3 sequences, with over 25% occurring only once. Study conclusions and caveats: Comparison of patients with controls showed five TRBV segments more frequent in patients, TRBV5-6, TRBV5-1 and TRBV20-1 among them.

These TCRs' antigens remain unknown. The sample taken for sequencing was blood. These receptors all come from a girl between 2 and 17 years old with multiple sclerosis.

On this clonotype: A much larger clone differs by one base, so this may be a read error. V is TRBV5-1 and J is TRBJ1-2; D is perhaps TRBD1 (6 bases). The CDR3 consists of 13 residues. From germline, CDR1 is SGHRS and CDR2 YFSETQ. CDR3 sequence (DNA): TGCGCCAGCAGCCTGGACAGATACTATGGCTGCACCTTC. Its protein product is CASSLDRYYGCTF.

This clonotype was recorded at least ten times. This chain connects TRBV20-1 to TRBJ2-7, with D uncertain. Trimming left V 3 bases short and J 2 bases short, with 2 bases between. CDR3 length: 10 residues. CDR1 DFQATT and CDR2 SNEGSKA come from the germline V gene (reference sequence). CDR3 sequence reads: CSASTYEQYF. The CDR3 DNA follows: TGCAGTGCTAGTACCTACGAGCAGTACTTC.

This clonotype was detected only once. At one end, the junction sequence differs from germline, possibly due to a read error. This chain connects TRBV5-1 to TRBJ2-5, with 8 bases matching TRBD2. The CDR3 spans 15 residues. Germline V CDR1 and CDR2: SGHRS, YFSETQ. The CDR3 bases are TGCGTCAGCAGCGGTGTGAGCGGGAGTGGAGAGACCCAGTACTTC. Amino acids: CVSSGVSGSGETQYF.

About this clonotype: A much larger clone lies one base from this, so it may be a read error. The chain is built from TRBV3-1 and TRBJ2-7; no reliable D call. CDR1 LGHDT and CDR2 YNNKEL come from the germline V gene (reference sequence). V was pared by 0 bases and J by 3 bases, with 12 bases between. The CDR3 loop spans 15 amino acids. CDR3 DNA sequence: TGTGCCAGCAGCCAAGATTTACAGCTAATCTACGAGCAGTACTTC. This encodes CASSQDLQLIYEQYF.

The rearrangement uses TRBV7-8 and TRBJ1-1; TRBD1 matches 7 bases. The CDR3 has 17 amino acids. Germline CDR1 reads SGHVS; CDR2 reads FQNEAQ. Trimming at V came to 1 base and at J to 3 bases, leaving 11 bases not matched to a gene. In nucleotides, the CDR3 is TGTGCCAGCAGCTTAGGGGCACAGGGGAGTTCGTACACTGAAGCTTTCTTT. It codes for CASSLGAQGSSYTEAFF.

Remarks on this clonotype: At one end, the junction sequence differs from germline, possibly due to a read error. The V call is TRBV5-5, the J call TRBJ2-4; a possible D gene is TRBD1 (7 bases). Germline lookup yields CDR1 SGHKS and CDR2 YYEKEE (reference sequence). The CDR3 has 13 residues. CDR3 amino acids: CASSLEAGGQPDF. In nucleotides, the CDR3 is TGTGCCAGCAGCTTGGAGGCAGGGGGGCAACCGGACTTC.

This chain joins TRBV12-3 or TRBV12-4 and TRBJ2-1; 12 bases agree with TRBD2. With V trimmed by 6 bases and J by 4 bases, 1 base remained unmatched. This CDR3 contains 14 residues. The DNA for the CDR3 is TGTGCCAGCAGAGGACTAGCGGGGTACAATGAGCAGTTCTTC. It is translated as CASRGLAGYNEQFF.

This clonotype has a handful of counts. The chain uses TRBV5-1 and TRBJ2-1; D is uncertain. CDR1 SGHRS and CDR2 YFSETQ come from the germline V gene. V lost 0 bases and J 4 bases, leaving 8 bases between the germline ends. The CDR3 is 14 residues long. In DNA, the CDR3 is TGCGCCAGCAGCTTGGGATTGGGATACAATGAGCAGTTCTTC. This codes for CASSLGLGYNEQFF.

CDR3 amino acids: CASSLTGTVHYEQYF. Here the CDR3 DNA reads TGTGCCAGCAGCCTGACCGGGACAGTGCACTACGAGCAGTACTTC. The chain carries TRBV7-9 and TRBJ2-7; TRBD1 agrees at 7 bases. Germline V gene lookup returns CDR1 SEHNR and CDR2 FQNEAQ (reference sequence). Unmatched junction bases numbered 10, after V lost 5 bases and J lost 3 bases. The CDR3 length is 15 residues.

This clonotype has at least ten counts. J is TRBJ2-1 and V is TRBV12-3 or TRBV12-4, with unresolved D. The CDR3 consists of 12 residues. V was pared by 1 base and J by 9 bases, with 7 bases between. The CDR3 DNA is TGTGCCAGCAGTTTAGGTGGCGGTGAGCAGTTCTTC. It specifies CASSLGGGEQFF.